The T cell receptor (beta chain) described here comes from a study of a mutant IDH1 vaccine in newly diagnosed glioma. Study results and caveats: Among patients, around 95% showed immune responses induced by the vaccine.

Details on this clone: Its antigen remains unknown.

Clones were sequenced by immunoSEQ multiplex PCR, and TCRdb holds only the in-frame ones, with some missing. The table includes fewer than 45,000 clones, roughly 92% detected once. This sample's time point: baseline, week 1 (first vaccination visit). The sample's treatment: pre-vaccination baseline after standard-of-care therapy. The donor cohort comprised cases of new WHO grade 3 or 4 IDH1-mutant, ATRX-lost astrocytoma. CDR3 length: 13 amino acids. The V end was cut by 5 bases, the J end by 4 bases, with 12 bases between. CDR1 and CDR2 (germline): MNHEY, SVGAGI. The gene calls are TRBV6-5 and TRBJ2-7; D is ambiguous. The sequence was collected from a man aged 18-30 years with glioma. The material sequenced was PBMCs, taken from a glioma patient treated with radiotherapy, temozolomide or both. DNA for the CDR3: TGTGCCAGCAGTGCTGGGCATGGGTACGAGCAGTACTTC. This translates into CASSAGHGYEQYF.